This T cell receptor beta chain originates from a study of blood T cell repertoires in COVID-19. Background on the study: Sites across the United States, Italy and Spain contributed samples from acute and convalescent COVID-19.

Profiling relied on immunoSEQ multiplex PCR, and the TCRdb table lists in-frame clones only, not all of them. Among about 360,000 clones listed, 75% to 90% were seen once. CDR1 is SEHNR and CDR2 is FQNEAQ in the germline V gene (reference sequence). The CDR3 runs 17 residues. The V and J ends lost 1 base and 4 bases respectively, with 19 bases between them. This TCR was sampled from a woman aged 55-75 years with COVID-19, enrolled during active disease. The J gene is TRBJ1-1, the V gene TRBV7-9; a possible D gene is TRBD1 (6 bases). What was sequenced was peripheral blood. The CDR3 nucleotides are TGTGCCAGCAGCTTAGGGAGAAGCAGGGGCCAGAGCACTGAAGCTTTCTTT. Its protein product is CASSLGRSRGQSTEAFF.